These 8 T cell receptor beta chains were sequenced from one sample in a study of blood T cell repertoires in COVID-19. Generated by immunoSEQ multiplex PCR, the TCRdb table keeps only in-frame clones and is missing some. The data contain 150,000 to 200,000 clones, over 80% of them seen just once; the ten biggest clones take up over 4%. The sequencing input was PBMCs or T cells enriched from blood (not recorded which). These TCRs come from a man in his 70s who had been exposed to COVID-19.

The chain uses TRBV28 and TRBJ1-5; D gene uncertain. The CDR3 runs 15 residues. Germline V gene sequence: CDR1 MDHEN, CDR2 SYDVKM. Trimming took 2 bases from V and 4 from J, leaving 12 bases between them. The CDR3 spells CASSLGEVTNQPQHF. The CDR3 DNA is TGTGCCAGCAGTTTAGGTGAGGTGACTAATCAGCCCCAGCATTTT.

The rearrangement links TRBV6-5 to TRBJ1-5; TRBD1 aligns across 9 bases. Trimming took 0 bases from V and 6 from J; bases not matched to a gene: 6. This CDR3 has 16 amino acids. CDR1 is MNHEY and CDR2 is SVGAGI in the germline V gene. The CDR3 DNA sequence: TGTGCCAGCAGTTACTCTTTTTTGGGACAGGGTCAGCCCCAGCATTTT. It yields the protein CASSYSFLGQGQPQHF.

V and J are TRBV13 and TRBJ2-7; D is uncertain. Germline-derived CDR1 and CDR2 are PRHDT and FYEKMQ (reference sequence). With 5 bases removed from V and 0 bases from J, the gap between germline ends came to 5 bases. The CDR3 has 12 amino acids. This chain's CDR3 is CASSPGSYEQYF. The CDR3 region has the DNA TGTGCCAGCAGCCCGGGCTCCTACGAGCAGTACTTC.

This chain joins TRBV6-1 and TRBJ2-3; D perhaps matches TRBD1 (5 bases). The CDR3 contains 16 residues. From germline, CDR1 is MNHNS and CDR2 SASEGT. Trimming pared 3 bases from V and 4 bases from J, leaving 17 bases between. CDR3 in amino acids: CASSDTGSPMADTQYF. Here the CDR3 DNA reads TGTGCCAGCAGTGACACAGGATCCCCCATGGCAGATACGCAGTATTTT.

The rearrangement uses TRBV7-2 and TRBJ2-1, with D uncertain. The CDR3 extends over 11 amino acids. V shed 7 bases and J shed 9 bases, with 10 bases lying between them. Looked up from germline, CDR1 is SGHTA and CDR2 is FQGNSA. CDR3 nucleotides: TGTGCCAGCACCCTCGGCGGTGAGCAGTTCTTC. Its protein is CASTLGGEQFF.

The J gene is TRBJ2-2, the V gene TRBV6-5; D ambiguous. Trimming pared 6 bases from V and 1 base from J, leaving 9 bases between. The CDR3 runs to 14 residues. The V gene's germline CDR1 is MNHEY and CDR2 SVGAGI. CDR3 sequence (DNA): TGTGCCAGCAGAGCACCAGGGAACACCGGGGAGCTGTTTTTT. Amino acid sequence: CASRAPGNTGELFF.

The rearrangement links TRBV9 to TRBJ1-3; 8 bases align to TRBD1. CDR1 and CDR2 from the germline V gene are SGDLS and YYNGEE. V lost 4 bases and J lost 4; bases outside the gene matches: 4. The CDR3 is made up of 14 amino acids. The DNA of the CDR3 is TGTGCCAGCAGCCCTAGGACAGGGGGAAACACCATATATTTT. It encodes CASSPRTGGNTIYF.

This clone was detected only a few times. This rearrangement joins TRBV6-5 to TRBJ1-1; D not certain. Germline CDR1 is MNHEY and CDR2 is SVGAGI. The CDR3 has 15 residues. V was trimmed by 6 bases and J by 0 bases, leaving 14 bases between them. The CDR3 DNA is TGTGCCAGCAGCCGACGTAGGGAGATGAACACTGAAGCTTTCTTT. This encodes CASSRRREMNTEAFF.